This TCR beta chain was captured in a study of CD8+ T cells in alopecia areata. Whole-study results and caveats: Lesional tissue from the scalp (especially in alopecia totalis/universalis) showed higher clonality than normal scalp.

V dropped 8 bases and J dropped 3 bases, with 20 bases sitting between them. This CDR3 contains 16 residues. Germline assignment: CDR1 MNHNY and CDR2 SVGAGI (reference sequence). Investigators isolated RNA and reverse transcribed it into cDNA to act as the sequencing template. Measured with immunoSEQ multiplex PCR; TCRdb has only the in-frame clones, and not every one. This table holds 150,000 to 250,000 clones, 60% to 70% found once. This clone was detected only a few times. Its antigen is currently unknown. Stated treatment: oral pan-JAK inhibitor, 5-10 mg twice daily. This TCR came from a human donor with alopecia areata. The chain couples TRBV6-6 to TRBJ1-5, with D maybe TRBD1 (6 bases). The starting material was CD4+ T cells sorted from blood, obtained at week 4, from a patient treated with tofacitinib. The CDR3 protein is CASLDSFRGNNQPQHF. CDR3 coding DNA: TGTGCCAGCCTTGACTCATTTAGGGGGAACAATCAGCCCCAGCATTTT.